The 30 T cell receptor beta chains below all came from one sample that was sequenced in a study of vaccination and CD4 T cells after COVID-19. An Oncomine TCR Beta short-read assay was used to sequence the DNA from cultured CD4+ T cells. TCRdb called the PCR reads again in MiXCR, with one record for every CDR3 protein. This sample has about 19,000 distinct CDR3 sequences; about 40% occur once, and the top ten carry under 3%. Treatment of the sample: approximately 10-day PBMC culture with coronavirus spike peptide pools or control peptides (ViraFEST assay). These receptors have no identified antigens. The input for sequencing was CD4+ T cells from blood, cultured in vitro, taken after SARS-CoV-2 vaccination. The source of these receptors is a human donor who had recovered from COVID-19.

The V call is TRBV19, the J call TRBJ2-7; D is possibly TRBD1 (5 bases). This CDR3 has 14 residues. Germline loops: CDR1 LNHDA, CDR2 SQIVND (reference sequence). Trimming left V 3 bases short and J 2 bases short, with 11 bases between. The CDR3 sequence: CASSIGAGPYEQYF. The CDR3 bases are TGTGCCAGTAGTATTGGGGCAGGGCCCTACGAGCAGTACTTC.

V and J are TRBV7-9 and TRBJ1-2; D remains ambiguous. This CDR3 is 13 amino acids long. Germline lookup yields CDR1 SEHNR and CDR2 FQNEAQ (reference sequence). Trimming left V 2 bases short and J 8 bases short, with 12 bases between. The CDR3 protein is CASSLLGARGYTF. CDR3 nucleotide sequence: TGTGCCAGCAGCTTACTTGGAGCCAGAGGCTACACCTTC.

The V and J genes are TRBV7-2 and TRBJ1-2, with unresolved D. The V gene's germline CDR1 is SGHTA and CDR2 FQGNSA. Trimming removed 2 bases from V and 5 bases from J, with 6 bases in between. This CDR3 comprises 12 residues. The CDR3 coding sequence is TGTGCCAGCAGCTTATGGGCTTATGGCTACACCTTC. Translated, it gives CASSLWAYGYTF.

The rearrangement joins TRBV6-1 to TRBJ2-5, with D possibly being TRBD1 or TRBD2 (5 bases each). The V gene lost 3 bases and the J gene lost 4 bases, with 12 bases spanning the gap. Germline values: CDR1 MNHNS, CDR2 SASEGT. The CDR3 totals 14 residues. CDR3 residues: CASSDLGPRETQYF. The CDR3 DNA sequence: TGTGCCAGCAGTGATCTGGGACCCAGAGAGACCCAGTACTTC.

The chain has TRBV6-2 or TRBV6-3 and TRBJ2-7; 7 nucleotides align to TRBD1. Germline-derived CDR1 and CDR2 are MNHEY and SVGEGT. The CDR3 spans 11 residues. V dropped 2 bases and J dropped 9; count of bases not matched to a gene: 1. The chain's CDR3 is CASSYGTAQYF. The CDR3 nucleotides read TGTGCCAGCAGTTACGGGACAGCGCAGTACTTC.

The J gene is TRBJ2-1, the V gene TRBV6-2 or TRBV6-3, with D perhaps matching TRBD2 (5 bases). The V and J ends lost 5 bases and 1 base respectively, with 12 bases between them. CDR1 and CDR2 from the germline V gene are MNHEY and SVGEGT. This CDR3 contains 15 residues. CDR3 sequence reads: CASSQIPGSYNEQFF. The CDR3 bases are TGTGCCAGCAGTCAAATACCGGGATCCTACAATGAGCAGTTCTTC.

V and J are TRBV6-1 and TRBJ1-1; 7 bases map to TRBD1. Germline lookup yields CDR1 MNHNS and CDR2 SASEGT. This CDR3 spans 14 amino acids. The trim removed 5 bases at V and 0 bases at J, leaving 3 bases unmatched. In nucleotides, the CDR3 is TGTGCCAGCAGTCGTACAGGGGTGAACACTGAAGCTTTCTTT. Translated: CASSRTGVNTEAFF.

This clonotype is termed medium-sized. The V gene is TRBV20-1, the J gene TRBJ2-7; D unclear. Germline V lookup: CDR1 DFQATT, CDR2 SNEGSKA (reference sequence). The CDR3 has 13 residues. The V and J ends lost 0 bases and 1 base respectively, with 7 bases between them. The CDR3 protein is CSAREDKSYEQYF. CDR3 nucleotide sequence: TGCAGTGCTAGAGAAGACAAATCCTACGAGCAGTACTTC.

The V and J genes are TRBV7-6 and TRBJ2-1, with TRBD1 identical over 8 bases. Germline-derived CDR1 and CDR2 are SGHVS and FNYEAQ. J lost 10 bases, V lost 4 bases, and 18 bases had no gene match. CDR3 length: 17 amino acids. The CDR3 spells CASSSRATGAPKGEQFF. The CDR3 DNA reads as TGTGCCAGCAGCTCACGCGCGACAGGGGCGCCCAAGGGGGAGCAGTTCTTC.

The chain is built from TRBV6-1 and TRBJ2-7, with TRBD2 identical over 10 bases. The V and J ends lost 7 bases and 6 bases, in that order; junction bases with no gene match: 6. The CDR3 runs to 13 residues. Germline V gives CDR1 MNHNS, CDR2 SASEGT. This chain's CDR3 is CASNIAGGVEQYF. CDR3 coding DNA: TGTGCCAGCAACATAGCGGGAGGAGTCGAGCAGTACTTC.

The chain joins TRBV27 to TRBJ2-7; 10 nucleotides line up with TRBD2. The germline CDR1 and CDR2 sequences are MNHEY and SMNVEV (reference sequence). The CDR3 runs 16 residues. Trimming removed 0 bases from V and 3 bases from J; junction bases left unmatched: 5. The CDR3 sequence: CASSLSRAGGNYEQYF. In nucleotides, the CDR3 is TGTGCCAGCAGTTTATCGAGAGCGGGGGGGAACTACGAGCAGTACTTC.

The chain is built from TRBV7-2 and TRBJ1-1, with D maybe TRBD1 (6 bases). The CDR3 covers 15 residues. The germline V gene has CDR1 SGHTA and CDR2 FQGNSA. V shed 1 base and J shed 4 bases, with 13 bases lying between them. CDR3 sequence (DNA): TGTGCCAGCAGCTTAGGTGGGGGGGCGGCCACTGAAGCTTTCTTT. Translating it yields CASSLGGGAATEAFF. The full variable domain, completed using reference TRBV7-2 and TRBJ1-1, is GAGVSQSPSNKVTEKGKDVELRCDPISGHTALYWYRQSLGQGLEFLIYFQGNSAPDKSGLPSDRFSAERTGGSVSTLTIQRTQQEDSAVYLCASSLGGGAATEAFFGQGTRLTVV.

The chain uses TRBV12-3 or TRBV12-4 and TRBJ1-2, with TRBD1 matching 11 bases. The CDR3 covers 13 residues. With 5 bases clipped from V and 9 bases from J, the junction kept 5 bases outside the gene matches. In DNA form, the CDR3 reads TGTGCCAGCAGTGGGGGGACAGGGGGTAGCTACACCTTC. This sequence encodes CASSGGTGGSYTF.

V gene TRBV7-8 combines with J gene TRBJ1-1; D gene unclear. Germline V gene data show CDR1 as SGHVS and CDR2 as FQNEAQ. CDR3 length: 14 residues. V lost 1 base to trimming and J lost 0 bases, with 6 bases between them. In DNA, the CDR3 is TGTGCCAGCAGCTTAGGTAAAGTGAACACTGAAGCTTTCTTT. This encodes CASSLGKVNTEAFF.

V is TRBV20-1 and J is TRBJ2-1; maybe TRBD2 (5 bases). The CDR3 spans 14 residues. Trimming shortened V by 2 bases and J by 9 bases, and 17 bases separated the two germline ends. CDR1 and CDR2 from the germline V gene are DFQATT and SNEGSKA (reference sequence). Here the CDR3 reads CSARTRTALGEQFF. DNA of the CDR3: TGCAGTGCTAGAACCCGGACTGCTTTAGGTGAGCAGTTCTTC.

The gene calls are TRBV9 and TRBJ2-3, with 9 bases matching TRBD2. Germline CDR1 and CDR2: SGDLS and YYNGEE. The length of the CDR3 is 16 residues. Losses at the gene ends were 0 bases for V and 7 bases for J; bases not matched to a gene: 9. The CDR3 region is CASSVVAVAGDHTQYF. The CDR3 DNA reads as TGTGCCAGCAGCGTAGTGGCGGTAGCGGGGGACCATACGCAGTATTTT.

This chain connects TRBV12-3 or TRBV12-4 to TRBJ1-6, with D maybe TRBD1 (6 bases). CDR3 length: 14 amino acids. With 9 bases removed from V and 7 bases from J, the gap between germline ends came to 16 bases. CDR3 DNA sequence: TGTGCCAGTAACCCCGGGGGGCAGAATTCACCCCTCCACTTT. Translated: CASNPGGQNSPLHF.

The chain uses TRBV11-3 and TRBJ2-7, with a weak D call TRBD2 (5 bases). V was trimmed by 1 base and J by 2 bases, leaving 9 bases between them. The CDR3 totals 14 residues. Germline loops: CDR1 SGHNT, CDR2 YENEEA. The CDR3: CASSLGGATYEQYF. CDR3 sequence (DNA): TGTGCCAGCAGCTTAGGGGGAGCGACCTACGAGCAGTACTTC.

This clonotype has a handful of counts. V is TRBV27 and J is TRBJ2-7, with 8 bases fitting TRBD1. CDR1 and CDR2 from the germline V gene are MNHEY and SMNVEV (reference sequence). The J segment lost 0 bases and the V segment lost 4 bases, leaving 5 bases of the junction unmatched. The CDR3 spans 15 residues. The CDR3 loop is CASSSGTGSSYEQYF. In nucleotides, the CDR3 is TGTGCCAGCAGTTCCGGGACAGGAAGCTCCTACGAGCAGTACTTC.

In DNA form, the CDR3 reads TGTGCCAGCAGCCCCCAGGGGGCCTTAGCTAACTATGGCTACACCTTC. This codes for CASSPQGALANYGYTF. The chain uses TRBV7-2 and TRBJ1-2; TRBD1 agrees at 8 bases. Germline CDR1 is SGHTA and CDR2 is FQGNSA. Trimming took 5 bases from V and 0 from J; bases not matched to a gene: 8. The CDR3 length is 16 residues.

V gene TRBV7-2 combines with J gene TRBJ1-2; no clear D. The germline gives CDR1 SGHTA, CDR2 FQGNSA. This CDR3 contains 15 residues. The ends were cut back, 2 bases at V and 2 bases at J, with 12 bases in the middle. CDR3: CASSLRPAENYGYTF. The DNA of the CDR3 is TGTGCCAGCAGCTTACGGCCGGCAGAGAACTATGGCTACACCTTC.

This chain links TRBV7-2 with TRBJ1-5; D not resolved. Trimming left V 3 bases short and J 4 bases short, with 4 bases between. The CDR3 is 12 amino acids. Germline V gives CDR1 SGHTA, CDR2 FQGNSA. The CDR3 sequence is CASSFQNQPQHF. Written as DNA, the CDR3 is TGTGCCAGCAGCTTCCAAAATCAGCCCCAGCATTTT.

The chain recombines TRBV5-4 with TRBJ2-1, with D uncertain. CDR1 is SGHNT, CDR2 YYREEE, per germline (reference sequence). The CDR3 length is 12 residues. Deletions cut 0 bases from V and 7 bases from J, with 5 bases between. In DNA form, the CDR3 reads TGTGCCAGCAGCTTGGACGGGAATGAGCAGTTCTTC. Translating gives CASSLDGNEQFF.

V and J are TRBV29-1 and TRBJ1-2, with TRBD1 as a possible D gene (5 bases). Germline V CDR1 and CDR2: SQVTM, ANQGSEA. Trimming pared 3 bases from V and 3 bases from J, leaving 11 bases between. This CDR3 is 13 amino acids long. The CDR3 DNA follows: TGCAGCGTTGACTCAGGAGGGGACTATGGCTACACCTTC. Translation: CSVDSGGDYGYTF.

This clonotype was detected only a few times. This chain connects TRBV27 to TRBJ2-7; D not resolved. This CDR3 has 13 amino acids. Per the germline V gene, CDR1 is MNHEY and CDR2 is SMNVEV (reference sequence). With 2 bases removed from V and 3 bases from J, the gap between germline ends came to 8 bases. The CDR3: CASSLDPRYEQYF. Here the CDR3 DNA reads TGTGCCAGCAGTTTAGACCCCCGCTACGAGCAGTACTTC.

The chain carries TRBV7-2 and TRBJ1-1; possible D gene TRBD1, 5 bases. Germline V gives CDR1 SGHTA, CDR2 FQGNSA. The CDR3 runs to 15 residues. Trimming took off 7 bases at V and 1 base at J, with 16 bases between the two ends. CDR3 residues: CASTRQTGENTEAFF. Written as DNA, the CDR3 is TGTGCCAGCACCCGTCAGACGGGGGAGAACACTGAAGCTTTCTTT.

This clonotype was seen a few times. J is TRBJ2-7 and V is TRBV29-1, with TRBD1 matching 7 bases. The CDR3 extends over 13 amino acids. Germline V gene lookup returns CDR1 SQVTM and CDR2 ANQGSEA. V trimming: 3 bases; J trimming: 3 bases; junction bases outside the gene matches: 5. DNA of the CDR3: TGCAGCGTTGAGTCCCCAGGGGGCTACGAGCAGTACTTC. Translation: CSVESPGGYEQYF.

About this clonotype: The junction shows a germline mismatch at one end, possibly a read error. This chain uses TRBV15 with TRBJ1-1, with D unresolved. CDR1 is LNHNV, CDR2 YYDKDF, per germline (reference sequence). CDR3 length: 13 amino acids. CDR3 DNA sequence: TGTGCCACCAACAGAGATATGGCCGCTGAAGCTTTCTTT. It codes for CATNRDMAAEAFF.

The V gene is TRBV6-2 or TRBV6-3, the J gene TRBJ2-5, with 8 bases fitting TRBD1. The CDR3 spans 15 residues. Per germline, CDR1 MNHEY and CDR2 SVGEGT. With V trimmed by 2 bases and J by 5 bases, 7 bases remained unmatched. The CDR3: CASSYIRGRRETQYF. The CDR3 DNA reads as TGTGCCAGCAGTTACATCAGGGGGCGGAGGGAGACCCAGTACTTC.

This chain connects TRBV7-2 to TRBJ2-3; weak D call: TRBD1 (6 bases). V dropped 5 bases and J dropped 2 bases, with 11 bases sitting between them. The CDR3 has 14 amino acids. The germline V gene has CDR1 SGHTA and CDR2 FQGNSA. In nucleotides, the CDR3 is TGTGCCAGCAGCCGACAGGTCTTCACAGATACGCAGTATTTT. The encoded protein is CASSRQVFTDTQYF.